This T cell receptor beta chain was captured in a study of T-cell memory formation after mild COVID-19. A word on this clonotype: Its target is unknown.

Trimming shortened V by 5 bases and J by 3 bases, and 16 bases separated the two germline ends. This CDR3 is 15 amino acids long. The germline V gene has CDR1 SGHTA and CDR2 FQGNSA. A 5'RACE reaction primed in the constant segment made cDNA libraries of TCR alpha and TCR beta, and these carried sample barcodes and UMIs. In TCRdb, the 5' RACE reads were re-called with MiXCR into one record per CDR3 protein. The data contain 470,000 or so distinct CDR3 sequences, 15% to 20% of them singletons. Study-wide points: Certain responding clones were present in pre-infection memory, suggesting participation of cross-reactive memory. Researchers report contracting CD4+ clones mostly in CM and EM, with CD8+ clones in EMRA. CD4+ bias marked clones expanding day 15 to 37, unlike balanced contracting clones.

This TCR was sampled from an adult woman who had mild COVID-19 (a few samples of this study predate the infection). Cell type and time point are not known. The sample consisted of PBMCs or a T cell subset sorted from them (not recorded which). The rearrangement uses TRBV7-2 and TRBJ1-1; D is uncertain. CDR3 region: CASSPGKGWDTEAFF. The CDR3 coding sequence is TGTGCCAGCAGCCCGGGTAAAGGTTGGGACACTGAAGCTTTCTTT. Complete variable domain (other parts from reference TRBV7-2 and TRBJ1-1): GAGVSQSPSNKVTEKGKDVELRCDPISGHTALYWYRQSLGQGLEFLIYFQGNSAPDKSGLPSDRFSAERTGGSVSTLTIQRTQQEDSAVYLCASSPGKGWDTEAFFGQGTRLTVV.